This TCR beta chain was sequenced for a study of Ad26.COV2.S vaccination and SARS-CoV-2 variants. For the study at large: Doses of Ad26.COV2.S were injected into muscle once or twice, 56 days apart. Points from the study as a whole: Vaccinated individuals (as opposed to placebo recipients) had higher spike-specific TCR breadth. After vaccination, reports described spike-specific CD8+ and CD4+ T cell responses as showing substantial breadth.

Treatment: some 20 received Ad26.COV2.S at low or high dose, single or two shots; about 5 received placebo; per-sample allocation not given. Specimen acquisition occurred on day 63 following the initial vaccine or placebo injection. Within Boston, the person who donated was an adult of 18-55 years. About this clone itself: Its antigen is unknown.

Generated by immunoSEQ multiplex PCR, the TCRdb table keeps only in-frame clones and is missing some. The sample holds about 440,000 clones, 90% seen once. With 0 bases removed from V and 2 bases from J, the gap between germline ends came to 18 bases. The CDR3 has 17 amino acids. CDR1 and CDR2 from the germline V gene are SGHNT and YYREEE (reference sequence). The chain couples TRBV5-4 to TRBJ2-7; a possible D gene is TRBD2 (6 bases). This sequence was found in a person between 18 and 60 years old who received the Ad26.COV2.S COVID-19 vaccine or a placebo. The specimen was peripheral blood, collected in a trial of Ad26.COV2.S vaccine versus placebo. In DNA, the CDR3 is TGTGCCAGCAGCTTGGGGTCGTCGGGAGCGAGTACCTACGAGCAGTACTTC. Protein: CASSLGSSGASTYEQYF.